A selection of T cell receptor beta chains follows, all from one sample in a study of vaccination and CD4 T cells after COVID-19. Their target antigens are unknown. TCRdb re-called the PCR reads through MiXCR, storing one row per CDR3 protein. The sample contains about 21,000 distinct CDR3 sequences, roughly 60% of which appear only once. Sequences were derived from CD4+ T cells from blood, cultured in vitro, sampled before SARS-CoV-2 vaccination. These receptors came from a human donor who received a COVID-19 vaccine. The CDR3 runs from the conserved cysteine through the conserved F or W. D genes are given only for firm matches. Some rows have no size entry. The others give once, few or many, or a class for an expanded clone.

cdr3_aa cdr3_nt j_call clone_size v_call d_call
CSAIGPRAGGLRSTDTQYF TGCAGTGCTATAGGCCCGAGGGCAGGGGGCCTTCGTAGCACAGATACGCAGTATTTT TRBJ2-3 - TRBV20-1 TRBD1
CSASFLASGGLSTDTQYF TGCAGTGCTAGTTTTTTGGCTAGCGGGGGGCTTAGCACAGATACGCAGTATTTT TRBJ2-3 - TRBV20-1 TRBD2
CAWSKGQRTGTDTQYF TGTGCCTGGAGTAAGGGACAGAGGACCGGGACAGATACGCAGTATTTT TRBJ2-3 - TRBV30 TRBD1
CSARETGGEYEQYF TGCAGTGCTAGAGAGACAGGGGGCGAGTACGAGCAGTACTTC TRBJ2-7 - TRBV20-1 TRBD1
CASSLPRGTSGGGAYNEQFF TGTGCCAGCAGCTTACCGCGAGGGACTAGCGGGGGGGGCGCCTACAATGAGCAGTTCTTC TRBJ2-1 few TRBV7-8 TRBD2
CAWSVLGDGGNTIYF TGTGCCTGGAGTGTACTGGGTGACGGTGGAAACACCATATATTTT TRBJ1-3 - TRBV30 -
CAISESLGNQPQHF TGTGCCATCAGTGAGTCGTTGGGGAATCAGCCCCAGCATTTT TRBJ1-5 few TRBV10-3 -
CASSETGDTEAFF TGTGCCAGCAGCGAAACAGGGGACACTGAAGCTTTCTTT TRBJ1-1 - TRBV7-3 TRBD1
CASGRGGPLRSTDTQYF TGTGCCAGCGGACGCGGGGGGCCCTTACGAAGCACAGATACGCAGTATTTT TRBJ2-3 - TRBV2 TRBD2
CASSSRRAGAQETQYF TGTGCCAGCAGCTCCCGTAGAGCGGGGGCCCAAGAGACCCAGTACTTC TRBJ2-5 few TRBV7-8 TRBD2
CASSIWGRESYGYTF TGTGCCAGTAGTATTTGGGGTCGAGAAAGCTATGGCTACACCTTC TRBJ1-2 few TRBV19 -
CASSLTPSNSPLHF TGTGCCAGCAGTTTAACGCCCAGTAATTCACCCCTCCACTTT TRBJ1-6 once TRBV6-5 -
CASSLLAGGGFTNEQFF TGTGCCAGCAGCCTACTAGCGGGGGGGGGCTTCACTAATGAGCAGTTCTTC TRBJ2-1 - TRBV4-2 TRBD2
CATSSYSGNTIYF TGTGCCACCAGCAGCTACTCTGGAAACACCATATATTTT TRBJ1-3 few TRBV15 -
CASSRGQFSSYNEQFF TGTGCCAGCAGCAGAGGACAGTTCAGCTCCTACAATGAGCAGTTCTTC TRBJ2-1 few TRBV7-3 -
CASSASGTVQYF TGTGCCAGCAGTGCATCTGGGACAGTGCAGTACTTC TRBJ2-7 - TRBV6-1 TRBD1
CASRSKAGTTKETQYF TGTGCCAGCAGATCTAAAGCCGGGACTACTAAAGAGACCCAGTACTTC TRBJ2-5 - TRBV2 TRBD2
CASSKDASSPLHF TGTGCCAGCAGTAAGGACGCTAGTTCACCCCTCCACTTT TRBJ1-6 few TRBV25-1 -
CATSDPVGAGRTDTQYF TGTGCCACCAGTGACCCCGTTGGAGCAGGGAGAACAGATACGCAGTATTTT TRBJ2-3 - TRBV24-1 -
CASRKGEGEQYF TGTGCCAGCAGAAAAGGGGAGGGCGAGCAGTACTTC TRBJ2-7 - TRBV6-1 TRBD2
CAISESAARYSNQPQHF TGTGCCATCAGTGAGTCGGCTGCCCGCTATAGCAATCAGCCCCAGCATTTT TRBJ1-5 - TRBV10-3 -
CSVESFNYGYTF TGCAGCGTTGAGTCCTTTAACTATGGCTACACCTTC TRBJ1-2 - TRBV29-1 -
CASSKEVERYEQYF TGTGCCAGCAGCAAAGAGGTTGAGCGGTACGAGCAGTACTTC TRBJ2-7 few TRBV21-1 -
CSASQGNQPQHF TGCAGTGCTTCACAGGGGAATCAGCCCCAGCATTTT TRBJ1-5 few TRBV20-1 TRBD1
CSAPDLIQETQYF TGCAGTGCTCCTGACTTAATCCAAGAGACCCAGTACTTC TRBJ2-5 - TRBV20-1 -
CASSLGSVHYGYTF TGTGCCAGCAGCTTAGGATCAGTCCACTATGGCTACACCTTC TRBJ1-2 - TRBV7-2 -
CASSYRGEDGYTF TGTGCCAGCAGCTACAGGGGGGAGGATGGCTACACCTTC TRBJ1-2 - TRBV6-5 TRBD1
CASSLAPGNTIYF TGTGCCAGCAGCTTAGCCCCGGGAAACACCATATATTTT TRBJ1-3 - TRBV7-8 -
CVSTRTTYGYTF TGTGTCAGCACCCGAACAACCTATGGCTACACCTTC TRBJ1-2 - TRBV6-1 -
CASSADRGPAYGYTF TGTGCCAGCAGTGCGGACAGGGGGCCGGCCTATGGCTACACCTTC TRBJ1-2 - TRBV6-1 TRBD1
CASSPRLRTGATDTQYF TGTGCCAGCAGCCCGAGGCTCAGGACAGGCGCCACAGATACGCAGTATTTT TRBJ2-3 - TRBV11-1 TRBD1
CASSLTSRVSSPLHF TGTGCCAGCAGCTTAACGTCCAGGGTTTCTTCACCCCTCCACTTT TRBJ1-6 - TRBV7-9 -
CASSKGAVSNQPQHF TGTGCCAGTAGTAAGGGGGCAGTTAGCAATCAGCCCCAGCATTTT TRBJ1-5 - TRBV19 TRBD1
CASRKGQGKETQYF TGTGCCAGCAGGAAGGGACAGGGTAAAGAGACCCAGTACTTC TRBJ2-5 - TRBV7-9 TRBD1
CASSSPAGERSYGYTF TGTGCCAGCAGCTCCCCAGCGGGCGAGCGGAGCTATGGCTACACCTTC TRBJ1-2 - TRBV7-8 -
CASSFSGGTEAFF TGTGCCAGCAGTTTCTCCGGAGGCACTGAAGCTTTCTTT TRBJ1-1 - TRBV12-3/TRBV12-4 -
CASGNQGQVYGYTF TGTGCCAGCGGGAACCAGGGGCAAGTCTATGGCTACACCTTC TRBJ1-2 - TRBV27 -
CASRSRQGGMAFF TGTGCCAGCAGGTCCCGACAGGGAGGTATGGCTTTCTTT TRBJ1-1 - TRBV6-1 TRBD1
CSARDQGPEKLFF TGCAGTGCTAGAGATCAGGGACCTGAAAAACTGTTTTTT TRBJ1-4 - TRBV20-1 -
CSAGDGFTDTQYF TGCAGTGCTGGGGACGGGTTCACAGATACGCAGTATTTT TRBJ2-3 - TRBV20-1 -
CASGRPNTEAFF TGTGCCAGCGGTCGCCCGAACACTGAAGCTTTCTTT TRBJ1-1 once TRBV7-9 -
CASSSSGGNTGELFF TGTGCCAGTAGTTCCAGCGGGGGGAACACCGGGGAGCTGTTTTTT TRBJ2-2 few TRBV19 TRBD2
CSAREGDRGSGYGYTF TGCAGTGCTAGAGAAGGGGACAGGGGTTCGGGCTATGGCTACACCTTC TRBJ1-2 few TRBV20-1 TRBD1
CSATPGTGAVGELFF TGCAGTGCTACACCCGGGACAGGGGCCGTCGGGGAGCTGTTTTTT TRBJ2-2 - TRBV20-1 TRBD1
CASSLTGLVNTGELFF TGTGCCAGCAGCTTAACGGGACTAGTGAACACCGGGGAGCTGTTTTTT TRBJ2-2 once TRBV7-9 TRBD2
CASRQGNEQYF TGTGCCAGCAGACAGGGAAACGAGCAGTACTTC TRBJ2-7 - TRBV2 -
CATRSRRLPHTDTQYF TGTGCCACTCGATCAAGGCGGCTACCCCACACAGATACGCAGTATTTT TRBJ2-3 few TRBV6-2/TRBV6-3 -
CASSLRQGSNSPLHF TGTGCCAGCAGCCTCAGACAGGGAAGTAATTCACCCCTCCACTTT TRBJ1-6 few TRBV7-6 TRBD1
CASSFEPFVTGTRNTEAFF TGTGCCAGCAGCTTTGAACCTTTTGTAACCGGGACAAGGAACACTGAAGCTTTCTTT TRBJ1-1 - TRBV5-6 -
CASSEVLWEQHF TGTGCCAGCAGTGAAGTCCTGTGGGAACAGCATTTT TRBJ1-5 - TRBV2 -
CASSYSFLSGGTDTQYF TGTGCCAGCAGCTACTCCTTCCTCTCGGGGGGAACAGATACGCAGTATTTT TRBJ2-3 - TRBV7-2 TRBD2
CASSNLDRGLETQYF TGTGCCAGTAGCAACCTGGACAGGGGATTGGAGACCCAGTACTTC TRBJ2-5 - TRBV19 TRBD1
CAISESRQGGQPQHF TGTGCCATCAGTGAGTCGAGGCAGGGGGGGCAGCCCCAGCATTTT TRBJ1-5 once TRBV10-3 TRBD1
CASLGGNTEAFF TGTGCCTCCTTAGGAGGGAACACTGAAGCTTTCTTT TRBJ1-1 - TRBV28 -
CASSLRGGTDTQYF TGTGCCAGCAGTTTAAGGGGGGGCACAGATACGCAGTATTTT TRBJ2-3 - TRBV12-3/TRBV12-4 -
CASSPPRTGDYGYTF TGTGCCAGCAGCCCGCCCCGGACAGGGGACTATGGCTACACCTTC TRBJ1-2 - TRBV11-3 TRBD1
CAITGGQGARGEQYF TGTGCCATCACCGGAGGACAGGGGGCTAGGGGCGAGCAGTACTTC TRBJ2-7 - TRBV10-3 TRBD1